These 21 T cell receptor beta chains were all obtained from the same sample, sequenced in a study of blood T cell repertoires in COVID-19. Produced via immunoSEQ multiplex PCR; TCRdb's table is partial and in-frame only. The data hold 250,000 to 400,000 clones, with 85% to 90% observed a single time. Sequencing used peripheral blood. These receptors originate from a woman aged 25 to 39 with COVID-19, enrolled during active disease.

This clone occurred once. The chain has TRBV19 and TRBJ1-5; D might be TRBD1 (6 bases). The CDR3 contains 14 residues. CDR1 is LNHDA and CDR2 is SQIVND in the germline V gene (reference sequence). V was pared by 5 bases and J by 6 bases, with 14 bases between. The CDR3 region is CASSYGTRGQPQHF. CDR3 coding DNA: TGTGCCAGTAGTTACGGGACAAGGGGTCAGCCCCAGCATTTT.

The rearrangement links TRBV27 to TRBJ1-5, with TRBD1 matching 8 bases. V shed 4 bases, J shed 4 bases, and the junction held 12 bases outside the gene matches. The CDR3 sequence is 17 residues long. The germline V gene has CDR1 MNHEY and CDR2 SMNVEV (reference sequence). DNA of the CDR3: TGTGCCAGCAGTTCCGGTTTACGGGACAGGAAAAATCAGCCCCAGCATTTT. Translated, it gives CASSSGLRDRKNQPQHF.

CDR3 in DNA: TGCGCCAGCAGCTTGGATGGCACTAGCGGGTATAGCACAGATACGCAGTATTTT. Encoded protein: CASSLDGTSGYSTDTQYF. The rearrangement links TRBV5-1 to TRBJ2-3; 9 nucleotides line up with TRBD2. CDR3 size: 18 residues. V lost 0 bases, J lost 0 bases, and 8 bases stayed unmatched. From germline, CDR1 is SGHRS and CDR2 YFSETQ. Based on the CDR3 plus reference TRBV5-1 and TRBJ2-3, the full variable domain is KAGVTQTPRYLIKTRGQQVTLSCSPISGHRSVSWYQQTPGQGLQFLFEYFSETQRNKGNFPGRFSGRQFSNSRSEMNVSTLELGDSALYLCASSLDGTSGYSTDTQYFGPGTRLTVL.

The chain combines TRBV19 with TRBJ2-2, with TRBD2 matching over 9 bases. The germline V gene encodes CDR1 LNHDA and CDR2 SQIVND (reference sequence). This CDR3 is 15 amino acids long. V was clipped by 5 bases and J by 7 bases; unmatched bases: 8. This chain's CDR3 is CASSPGTSRVGELFF. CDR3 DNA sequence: TGTGCCAGTAGTCCGGGGACTAGCAGAGTCGGGGAGCTGTTTTTT.

The CDR3 DNA reads TGTGCCAGCAGTTTTCCAGGAAGCTATGGCTACACCTTC. Its translation: CASSFPGSYGYTF. V is TRBV28 and J is TRBJ1-2; D is unclear. Per the germline V gene, CDR1 is MDHEN and CDR2 is SYDVKM. Trimming left V 3 bases short and J 4 bases short, with 9 bases between. The CDR3 covers 13 residues.

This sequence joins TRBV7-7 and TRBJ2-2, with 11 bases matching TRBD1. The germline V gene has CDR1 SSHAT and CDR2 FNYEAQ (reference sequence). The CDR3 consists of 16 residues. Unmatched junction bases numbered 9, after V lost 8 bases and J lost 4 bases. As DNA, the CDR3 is TGTGCCAGCGGCGCAGGGGGACAGGGGGGCACCGGGGAGCTGTTTTTT. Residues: CASGAGGQGGTGELFF.

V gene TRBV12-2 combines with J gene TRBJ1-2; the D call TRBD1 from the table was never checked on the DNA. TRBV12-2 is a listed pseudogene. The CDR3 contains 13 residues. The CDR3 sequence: CASRTRQGGGYTF. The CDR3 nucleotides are TGTGCAAGTCGCACTCGACAGGGGGGTGGCTACACCTTC.

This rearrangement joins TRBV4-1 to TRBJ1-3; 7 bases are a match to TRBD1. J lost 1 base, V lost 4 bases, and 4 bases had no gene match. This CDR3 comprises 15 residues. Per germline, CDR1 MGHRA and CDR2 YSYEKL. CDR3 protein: CASSPTGASGNTIYF. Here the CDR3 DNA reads TGCGCCAGCAGCCCCACAGGGGCATCTGGAAACACCATATATTTT.

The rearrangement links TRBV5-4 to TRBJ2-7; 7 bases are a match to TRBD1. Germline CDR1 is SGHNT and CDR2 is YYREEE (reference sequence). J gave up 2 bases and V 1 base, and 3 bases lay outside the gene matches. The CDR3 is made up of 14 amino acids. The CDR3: CASSLWDRAYEQYF. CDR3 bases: TGTGCCAGCAGCTTGTGGGACAGAGCCTACGAGCAGTACTTC. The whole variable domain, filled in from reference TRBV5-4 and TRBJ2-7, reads ETGVTQSPTHLIKTRGQQVTLRCSSQSGHNTVSWYQQALGQGPQFIFQYYREEENGRGNFPPRFSGLQFPNYSSELNVNALELDDSALYLCASSLWDRAYEQYFGPGTRLTVT.

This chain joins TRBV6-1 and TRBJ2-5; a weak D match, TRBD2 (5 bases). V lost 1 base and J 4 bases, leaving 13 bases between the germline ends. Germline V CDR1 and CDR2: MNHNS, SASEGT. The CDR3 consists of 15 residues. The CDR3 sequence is CASSEGTRMLETQYF. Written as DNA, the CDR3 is TGTGCCAGCAGTGAAGGTACTAGAATGCTAGAGACCCAGTACTTC.

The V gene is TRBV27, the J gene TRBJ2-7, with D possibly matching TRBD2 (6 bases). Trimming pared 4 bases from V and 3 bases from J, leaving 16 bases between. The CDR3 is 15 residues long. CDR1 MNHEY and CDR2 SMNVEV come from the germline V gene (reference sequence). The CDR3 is CASSSRGRTNYEQYF. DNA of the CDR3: TGTGCCAGCAGTTCCCGGGGACGGACTAACTACGAGCAGTACTTC.

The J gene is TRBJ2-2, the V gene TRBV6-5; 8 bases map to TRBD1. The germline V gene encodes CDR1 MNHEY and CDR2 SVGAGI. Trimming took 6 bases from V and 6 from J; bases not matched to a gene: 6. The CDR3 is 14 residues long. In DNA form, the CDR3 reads TGTGCCAGCAGACGGACAGGGCAGGCCGGGGAGCTGTTTTTT. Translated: CASRRTGQAGELFF.

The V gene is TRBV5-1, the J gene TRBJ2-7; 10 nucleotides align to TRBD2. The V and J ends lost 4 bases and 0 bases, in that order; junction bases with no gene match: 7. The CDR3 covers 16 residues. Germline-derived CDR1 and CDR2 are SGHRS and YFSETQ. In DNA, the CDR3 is TGCGCCAGCAGCATGGGACTAGCGCCTAGCTCCTACGAGCAGTACTTC. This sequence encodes CASSMGLAPSSYEQYF.

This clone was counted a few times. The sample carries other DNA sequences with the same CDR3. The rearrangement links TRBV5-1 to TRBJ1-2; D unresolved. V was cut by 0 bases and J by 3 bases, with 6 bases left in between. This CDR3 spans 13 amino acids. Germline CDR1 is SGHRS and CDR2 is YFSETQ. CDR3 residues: CASSLDGDYGYTF. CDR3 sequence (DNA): TGCGCCAGCAGCTTGGACGGTGACTATGGCTACACCTTC.

This CDR3 reads CSAPGQGRVNTEAFF. The DNA of the CDR3 is TGCAGCGCCCCGGGACAGGGGCGAGTGAACACTGAAGCTTTCTTT. The V and J genes are TRBV29-1 and TRBJ1-1; 10 bases line up with TRBD1. The V segment lost 7 bases and the J segment 0 bases; nucleotides outside the gene matches: 8. CDR1 is SQVTM and CDR2 is ANQGSEA in the germline V gene. The CDR3 consists of 15 residues.

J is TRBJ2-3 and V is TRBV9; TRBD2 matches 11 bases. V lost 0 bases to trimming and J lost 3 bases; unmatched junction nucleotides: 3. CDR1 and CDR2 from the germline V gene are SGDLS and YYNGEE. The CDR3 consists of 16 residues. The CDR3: CASSVAGTSGTDTQYF. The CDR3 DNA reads TGTGCCAGCAGCGTAGCCGGGACTAGCGGAACAGATACGCAGTATTTT. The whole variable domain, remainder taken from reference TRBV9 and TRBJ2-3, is DSGVTQTPKHLITATGQRVTLRCSPRSGDLSVYWYQQSLDQGLQFLIQYYNGEERAKGNILERFSAQQFPDLHSELNLSSLELGDSALYFCASSVAGTSGTDTQYFGPGTRLTVL.

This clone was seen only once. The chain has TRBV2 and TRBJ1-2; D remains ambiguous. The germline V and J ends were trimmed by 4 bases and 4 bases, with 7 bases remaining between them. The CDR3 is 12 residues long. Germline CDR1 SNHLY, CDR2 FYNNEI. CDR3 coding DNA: TGTGCCAGCAGTGGAGGCGGCTATGGCTACACCTTC. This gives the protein CASSGGGYGYTF.

The CDR3 loop is CASTSAGLGEETQYF. The DNA of the CDR3 is TGTGCCAGCACTTCCGCGGGGCTCGGGGAAGAGACCCAGTACTTC. The gene calls are TRBV6-5 and TRBJ2-5; tentative D call: TRBD2 (6 bases). V was pared by 7 bases and J by 3 bases, with 18 bases between. The CDR3 extends over 15 amino acids. Germline-derived CDR1 and CDR2 are MNHEY and SVGAGI.

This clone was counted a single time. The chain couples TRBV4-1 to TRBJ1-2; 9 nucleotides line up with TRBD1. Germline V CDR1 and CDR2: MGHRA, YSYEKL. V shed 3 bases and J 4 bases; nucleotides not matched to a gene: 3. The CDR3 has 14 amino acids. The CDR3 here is CASSQDRGSYGYTF. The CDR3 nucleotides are TGCGCCAGCAGCCAGGACAGGGGAAGCTATGGCTACACCTTC.

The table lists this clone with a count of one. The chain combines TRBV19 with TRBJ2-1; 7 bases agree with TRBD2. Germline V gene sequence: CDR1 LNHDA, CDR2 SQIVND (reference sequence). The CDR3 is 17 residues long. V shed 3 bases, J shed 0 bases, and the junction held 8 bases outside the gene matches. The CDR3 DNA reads TGTGCCAGTAGTATTTGGCTAGCGGAGAGCTCCTACAATGAGCAGTTCTTC. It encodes CASSIWLAESSYNEQFF.

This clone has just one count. The CDR3 nucleotides are TGTGCCAGCATCGATAGGACGGGGTCGGATCAGCCCCAGCATTTT. It yields the protein CASIDRTGSDQPQHF. The gene calls are TRBV27 and TRBJ1-5; D gene unclear. The CDR3 contains 15 residues. Germline lookup yields CDR1 MNHEY and CDR2 SMNVEV (reference sequence). V was shortened by 7 bases and J by 5 bases, with 18 bases between the two germline ends.